A single sample gave rise to the 10 T cell receptor beta chains below, sequenced in a study of blood T cells in healthy people across ages. Next came a second PCR, run for roughly 6 to 11 cycles, which used a sample-barcoded 5' primer along with a J-beta primer mix. TCRdb reanalysed the 5' RACE reads using MiXCR and keeps one entry per CDR3 protein. The sample comprises about 730,000 distinct CDR3 sequences, roughly 44% of which are singletons, and less than 25% rests with the top ten. Sequencing used blood. These receptors all stem from a woman in her sixties or seventies in good health.

This clonotype was seen more than once but under ten times. This chain links TRBV3-1 with TRBJ1-1; D unclear. The CDR3 runs 13 residues. V lost 0 bases and J lost 5, with 7 bases in between. CDR1 LGHDT and CDR2 YNNKEL come from the germline V gene (reference sequence). CDR3 region: CASSQDLGTEAFF. The CDR3 DNA sequence: TGTGCCAGCAGCCAAGATCTCGGTACTGAAGCTTTCTTT.

This clonotype was observed a handful of times. The chain recombines TRBV2 with TRBJ2-1, with a possible D match to TRBD2 (6 bases). V was pared by 10 bases and J by 4 bases, with 14 bases between. This CDR3 is 13 amino acids long. Germline V gives CDR1 SNHLY, CDR2 FYNNEI. The CDR3 loop reads CATGGPLYNEQFF. CDR3 in DNA: TGTGCCACCGGAGGGCCCCTTTACAATGAGCAGTTCTTC.

The chain couples TRBV7-3 to TRBJ1-4; no clear D. Trimming stripped 5 bases from V and 7 bases from J, with 11 bases between. CDR1 is SGHTA, CDR2 FQGTGA, per germline. This CDR3 region has 13 residues. The CDR3 loop is CASSQRHGEKLFF. CDR3 nucleotide sequence: TGTGCCAGCAGCCAAAGACATGGTGAAAAACTGTTTTTT.

This clonotype was detected many times. This chain uses TRBV20-1 with TRBJ2-3; D is tentatively TRBD1 or TRBD2 (5 bases each). CDR3 length: 13 amino acids. Germline V CDR1 and CDR2: DFQATT, SNEGSKA (reference sequence). V gave up 5 bases and J gave up 6 bases, with 15 bases separating them. The CDR3 DNA reads as TGCAGTGCTCCAAAGTCGGGGCGGGATACGCAGTATTTT. This encodes CSAPKSGRDTQYF.

This clonotype was counted a few times. The rearrangement uses TRBV20-1 and TRBJ2-3, with unresolved D. V lost 3 bases, J lost 4 bases, and 8 bases lay in between. Germline CDR1 reads DFQATT; CDR2 reads SNEGSKA (reference sequence). This CDR3 is built from 12 residues. The chain's CDR3 is CSARPRSDTQYF. The CDR3 DNA reads as TGCAGTGCTAGGCCCCGTTCAGATACGCAGTATTTT.

The chain couples TRBV7-2 to TRBJ1-1; D remains ambiguous. This CDR3 has 14 residues. V lost 3 bases and J 1 base, leaving 9 bases between the germline ends. Germline V CDR1 and CDR2: SGHTA, FQGNSA. The CDR3 loop reads CASSFGRSNTEAFF. The CDR3 DNA follows: TGTGCCAGCAGCTTCGGCAGATCGAACACTGAAGCTTTCTTT. Full variable domain (missing parts from reference TRBV7-2 and TRBJ1-1): GAGVSQSPSNKVTEKGKDVELRCDPISGHTALYWYRQSLGQGLEFLIYFQGNSAPDKSGLPSDRFSAERTGGSVSTLTIQRTQQEDSAVYLCASSFGRSNTEAFFGQGTRLTVV.

The chain has TRBV29-1 and TRBJ1-3; D might be TRBD1 (6 bases). The CDR3 runs to 15 residues. V was cut by 4 bases and J by 2 bases, with 15 bases left in between. CDR1 and CDR2 (germline): SQVTM, ANQGSEA. Here the CDR3 DNA reads TGCAGCGTTGGGCCGGGACAAACTACTGGAAACACCATATATTTT. It yields the protein CSVGPGQTTGNTIYF.

This clonotype came up many times. The CDR3 nucleotides read TGCAGCGTTGAACCGGGACAGGCCTATGGCTACACCTTC. Encoded protein: CSVEPGQAYGYTF. The chain is built from TRBV29-1 and TRBJ1-2, with 8 bases lining up with TRBD1. The CDR3 extends over 13 amino acids. Germline V gene lookup returns CDR1 SQVTM and CDR2 ANQGSEA. V dropped 2 bases and J dropped 4; count of bases not matched to a gene: 3.

In the case of this clonotype: This is likely a read error, given that the CDR3 carries no conserved phenylalanine or tryptophan at its end. The chain employs TRBV7-3 and TRBJ2-1; the match to TRBD2 covers 14 bases. J gave up 4 bases and V 1 base, and 6 bases lay outside the gene matches. The CDR3 loop spans 18 amino acids. Germline V CDR1 and CDR2: SGHTA, FQGTGA. The CDR3 loop reads CASSLIPRTSGGYNEQFL. The CDR3, as DNA: TGTGCCAGCAGCTTAATACCCCGGACTAGCGGGGGGTACAATGAGCAGTTCTTG.

This clonotype was counted only a few times. The CDR3 DNA reads TGTGCCAGCAGCCACACAACAGGAACAGATACGCAGTATTTT. Translation: CASSHTTGTDTQYF. This sequence joins TRBV4-2 and TRBJ2-3, with D perhaps matching TRBD1 (5 bases). The V gene lost 3 bases and the J gene lost 3 bases, with 10 bases spanning the gap. This CDR3 is 14 amino acids long. In germline, CDR1 is LGHNA, CDR2 YNFKEQ.